This T cell receptor (beta chain) was captured by sequencing in a study of shared clonotypes between healthy human individuals. Germline lookup yields CDR1 SGHNT and CDR2 YYREEE (reference sequence). V was cut by 0 bases and J by 3 bases, with 19 bases left in between. The CDR3 is 17 residues long. A word on this clone: Its antigen is not known.

Study results and limitations: Naive subsets, compared against memory subsets, generally had larger estimated richness values. Rarefaction showed sorted-subset sequencing was incomplete despite large depth. Sharing across four donors was seen in 4.5% to 6.5% of naive CD4 clonotypes.

Profiling relied on immunoSEQ multiplex PCR, and the TCRdb table lists in-frame clones only, not all of them. The sample holds 550,000 to 850,000 clones, about 74% seen once. The chain joins TRBV5-4 to TRBJ2-7; TRBD1 is a possible D gene (5 bases). The TCR was taken from a woman aged 25 to 39 in good health. Sequenced input: memory CD4+ T cells sorted from blood. Subset reported: CD45RA-negative fraction. The CDR3 bases are TGTGCCAGCAGCTTGGAACCTCGAGGACAAGTATTCTACGAGCAGTACTTC. The encoded protein is CASSLEPRGQVFYEQYF.